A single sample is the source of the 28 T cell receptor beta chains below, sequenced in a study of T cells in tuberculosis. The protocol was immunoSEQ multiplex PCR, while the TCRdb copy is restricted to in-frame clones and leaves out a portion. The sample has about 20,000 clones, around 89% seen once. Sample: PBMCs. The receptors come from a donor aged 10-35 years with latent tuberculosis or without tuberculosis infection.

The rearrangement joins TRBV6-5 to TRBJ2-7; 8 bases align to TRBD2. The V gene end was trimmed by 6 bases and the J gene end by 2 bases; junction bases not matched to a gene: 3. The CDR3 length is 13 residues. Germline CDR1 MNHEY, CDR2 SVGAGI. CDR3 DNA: TGTGCCAGCAGGGAGCGGGGGCCCTACGAGCAGTACTTC. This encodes CASRERGPYEQYF.

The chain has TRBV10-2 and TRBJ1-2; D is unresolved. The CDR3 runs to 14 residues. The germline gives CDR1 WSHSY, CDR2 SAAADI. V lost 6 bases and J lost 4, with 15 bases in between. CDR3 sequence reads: CASRSEVNSYGYTF. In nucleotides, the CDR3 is TGCGCCAGCAGATCCGAAGTAAACAGCTATGGCTACACCTTC.

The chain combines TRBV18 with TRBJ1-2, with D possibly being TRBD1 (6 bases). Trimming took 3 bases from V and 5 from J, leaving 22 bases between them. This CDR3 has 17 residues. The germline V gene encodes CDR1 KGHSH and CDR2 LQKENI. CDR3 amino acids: CASSPYPQGTSLYGYTF. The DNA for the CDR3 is TGTGCCAGCTCACCGTACCCGCAGGGGACCAGTCTTTATGGCTACACCTTC.

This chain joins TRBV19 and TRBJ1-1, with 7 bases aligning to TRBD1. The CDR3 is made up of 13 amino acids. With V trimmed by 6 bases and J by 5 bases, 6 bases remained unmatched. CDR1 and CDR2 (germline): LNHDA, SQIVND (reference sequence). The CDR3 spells CASRSDRVTEAFF. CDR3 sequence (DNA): TGTGCCAGTAGATCAGACAGGGTTACTGAAGCTTTCTTT.

CDR3: CASTQLAGDTEAFF. The CDR3 bases are TGTGCCAGCACCCAGTTGGCAGGGGACACTGAAGCTTTCTTT. V and J are TRBV2 and TRBJ1-1, with a weak D call TRBD1 (6 bases). V shed 7 bases and J shed 3 bases, with 15 bases lying between them. The CDR3 has 14 residues. Germline V lookup: CDR1 SNHLY, CDR2 FYNNEI.

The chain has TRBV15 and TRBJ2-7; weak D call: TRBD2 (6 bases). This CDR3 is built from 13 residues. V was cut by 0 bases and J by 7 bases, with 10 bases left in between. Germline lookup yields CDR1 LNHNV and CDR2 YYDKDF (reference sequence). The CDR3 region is CATSRDRRGEQYF. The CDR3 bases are TGTGCCACCAGCAGAGACCGCCGGGGGGAGCAGTACTTC.

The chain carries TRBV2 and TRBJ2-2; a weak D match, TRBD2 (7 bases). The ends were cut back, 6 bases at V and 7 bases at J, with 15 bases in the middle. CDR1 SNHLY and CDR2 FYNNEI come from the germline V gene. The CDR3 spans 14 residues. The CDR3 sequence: CASSLGGADGELFF. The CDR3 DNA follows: TGTGCCAGCAGCCTAGGGGGGGCGGACGGGGAGCTGTTTTTT.

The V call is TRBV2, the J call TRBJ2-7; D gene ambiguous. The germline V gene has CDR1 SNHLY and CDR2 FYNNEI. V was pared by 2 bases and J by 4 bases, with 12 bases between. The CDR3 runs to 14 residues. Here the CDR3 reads CASSERVGIYEQYF. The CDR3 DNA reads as TGTGCCAGCAGTGAACGCGTGGGCATTTACGAGCAGTACTTC.

CDR3 sequence (DNA): TGTGCCAGCAGGGCCCTACAGGGTCCACTGGGTGCTTTCTTT. This codes for CASRALQGPLGAFF. V gene TRBV2 combines with J gene TRBJ1-1, with D perhaps TRBD1 (6 bases). V lost 6 bases, J lost 11 bases, and 22 bases lay in between. This CDR3 region has 14 residues. CDR1 is SNHLY and CDR2 is FYNNEI in the germline V gene.

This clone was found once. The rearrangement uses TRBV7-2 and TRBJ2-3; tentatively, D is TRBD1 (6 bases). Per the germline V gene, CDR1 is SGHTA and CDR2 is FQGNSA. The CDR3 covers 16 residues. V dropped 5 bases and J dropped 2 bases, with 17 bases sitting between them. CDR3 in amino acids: CASSVQHGGYTDTQYF. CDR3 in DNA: TGTGCCAGCAGCGTACAACATGGGGGCTACACAGATACGCAGTATTTT.

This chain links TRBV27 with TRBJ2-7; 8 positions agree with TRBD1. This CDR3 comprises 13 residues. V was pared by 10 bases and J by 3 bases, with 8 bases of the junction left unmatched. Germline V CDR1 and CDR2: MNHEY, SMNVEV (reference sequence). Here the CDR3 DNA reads TGTGCCACCGCCGACGGACAGGGCTACGAGCAGTACTTC. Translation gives CATADGQGYEQYF.

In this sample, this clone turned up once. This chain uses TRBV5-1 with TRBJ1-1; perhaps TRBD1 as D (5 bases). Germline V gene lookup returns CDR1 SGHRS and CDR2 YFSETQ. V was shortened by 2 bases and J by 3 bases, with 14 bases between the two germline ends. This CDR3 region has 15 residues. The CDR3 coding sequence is TGCGCCAGCAGCTTTATACCTGGAGGGGACACTGAAGCTTTCTTT. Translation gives CASSFIPGGDTEAFF.

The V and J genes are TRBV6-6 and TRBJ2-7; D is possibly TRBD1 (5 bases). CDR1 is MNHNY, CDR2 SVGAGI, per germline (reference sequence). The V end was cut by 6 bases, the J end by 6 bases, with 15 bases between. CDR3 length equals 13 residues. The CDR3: CASRLGQVREQYF. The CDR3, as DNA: TGTGCCAGCAGGCTAGGACAAGTCCGCGAGCAGTACTTC.

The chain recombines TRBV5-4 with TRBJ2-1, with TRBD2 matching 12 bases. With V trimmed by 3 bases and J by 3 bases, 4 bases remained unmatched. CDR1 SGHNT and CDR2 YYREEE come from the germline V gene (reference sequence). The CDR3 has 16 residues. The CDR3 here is CASSSSGGAHYNEQFF. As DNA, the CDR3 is TGTGCCAGCAGCTCTAGCGGGGGGGCCCACTACAATGAGCAGTTCTTC. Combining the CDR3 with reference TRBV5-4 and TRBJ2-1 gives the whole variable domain ETGVTQSPTHLIKTRGQQVTLRCSSQSGHNTVSWYQQALGQGPQFIFQYYREEENGRGNFPPRFSGLQFPNYSSELNVNALELDDSALYLCASSSSGGAHYNEQFFGPGTRLTVL.

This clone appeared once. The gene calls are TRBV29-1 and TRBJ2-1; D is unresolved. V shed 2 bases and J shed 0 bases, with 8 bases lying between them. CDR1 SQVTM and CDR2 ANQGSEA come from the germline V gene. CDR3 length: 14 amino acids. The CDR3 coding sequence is TGCAGCGTTGAACTCGCGAGCTCCTACAATGAGCAGTTCTTC. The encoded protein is CSVELASSYNEQFF.

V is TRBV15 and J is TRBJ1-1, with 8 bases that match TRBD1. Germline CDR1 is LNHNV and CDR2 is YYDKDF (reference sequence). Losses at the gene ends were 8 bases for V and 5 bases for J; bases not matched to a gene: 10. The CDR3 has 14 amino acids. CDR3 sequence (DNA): TGTGCCACCGCGGGTGGCAGGGGGCGGACTGAAGCTTTCTTT. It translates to CATAGGRGRTEAFF.

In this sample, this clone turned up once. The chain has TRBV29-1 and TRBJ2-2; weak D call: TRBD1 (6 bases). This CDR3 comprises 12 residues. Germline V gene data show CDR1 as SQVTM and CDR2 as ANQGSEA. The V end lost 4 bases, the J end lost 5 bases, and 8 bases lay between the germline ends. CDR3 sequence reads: CSVARGTGELFF. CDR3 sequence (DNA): TGCAGCGTTGCCAGGGGAACCGGGGAGCTGTTTTTT.

CDR3 in amino acids: CASSPGQGSGNTIYF. In DNA form, the CDR3 reads TGCGCCAGCAGCCCCGGACAGGGGTCTGGAAACACCATATATTTT. The genes are TRBV5-1 and TRBJ1-3; 9 bases fit TRBD1. The CDR3 consists of 15 residues. The germline CDR1 and CDR2 sequences are SGHRS and YFSETQ. V gave up 4 bases and J gave up 1 base; unmatched junction bases: 3.

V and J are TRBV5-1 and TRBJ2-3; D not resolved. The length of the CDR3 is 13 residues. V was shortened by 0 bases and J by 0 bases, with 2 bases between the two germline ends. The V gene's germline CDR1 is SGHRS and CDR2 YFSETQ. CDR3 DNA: TGCGCCAGCAGCTTGGCGAGCACAGATACGCAGTATTTT. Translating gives CASSLASTDTQYF.

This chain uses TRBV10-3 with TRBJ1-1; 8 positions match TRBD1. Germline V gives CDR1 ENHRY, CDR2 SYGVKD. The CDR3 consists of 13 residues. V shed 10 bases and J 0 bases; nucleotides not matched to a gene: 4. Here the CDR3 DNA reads TGTGCCACCTGGGACAGGATGAACACTGAAGCTTTCTTT. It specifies CATWDRMNTEAFF.

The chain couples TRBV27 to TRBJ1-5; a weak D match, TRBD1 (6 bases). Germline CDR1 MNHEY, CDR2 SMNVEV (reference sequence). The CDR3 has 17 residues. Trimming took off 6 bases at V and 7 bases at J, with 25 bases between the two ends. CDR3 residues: CASSPALRGPRRQPQHF. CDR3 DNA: TGTGCCAGCAGCCCCGCATTGCGGGGGCCGAGAAGGCAGCCCCAGCATTTT.

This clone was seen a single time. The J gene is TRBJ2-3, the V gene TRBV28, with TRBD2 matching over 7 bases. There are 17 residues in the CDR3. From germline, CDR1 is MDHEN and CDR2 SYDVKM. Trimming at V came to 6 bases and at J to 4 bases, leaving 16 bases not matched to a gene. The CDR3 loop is CASSLRRTSDEADTQYF. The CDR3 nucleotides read TGTGCCAGCAGCCTACGAAGGACTAGTGATGAAGCAGATACGCAGTATTTT.

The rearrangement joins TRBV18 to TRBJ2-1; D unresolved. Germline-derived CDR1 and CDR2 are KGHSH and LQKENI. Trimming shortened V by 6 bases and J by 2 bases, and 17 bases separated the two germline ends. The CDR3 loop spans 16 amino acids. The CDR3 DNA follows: TGTGCCAGCTCTTGGGCAGTGGTTACGACCTACAATGAGCAGTTCTTC. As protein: CASSWAVVTTYNEQFF.

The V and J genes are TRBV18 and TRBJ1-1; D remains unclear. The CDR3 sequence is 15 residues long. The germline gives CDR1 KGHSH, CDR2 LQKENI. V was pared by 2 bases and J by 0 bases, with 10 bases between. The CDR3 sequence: CASSPSNSLNTEAFF. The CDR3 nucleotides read TGTGCCAGCTCACCATCGAACTCCTTGAACACTGAAGCTTTCTTT.

CDR3 in DNA: TGCGCCAGCAGCCCGGGACTAGAGACCTACGAGCAGTACTTC. Its translation is CASSPGLETYEQYF. The chain is built from TRBV10-2 and TRBJ2-7; the match to TRBD2 covers 8 bases. V trimming: 6 bases; J trimming: 2 bases; junction bases outside the gene matches: 6. In germline, CDR1 is WSHSY, CDR2 SAAADI. The CDR3 is 14 residues long.

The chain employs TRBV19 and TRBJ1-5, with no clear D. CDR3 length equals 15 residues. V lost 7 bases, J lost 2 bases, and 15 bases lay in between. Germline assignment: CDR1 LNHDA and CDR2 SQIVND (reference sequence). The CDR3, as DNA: TGTGCCAGTACCGCCCCGGGGAATCGCAATCAGCCCCAGCATTTT. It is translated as CASTAPGNRNQPQHF.

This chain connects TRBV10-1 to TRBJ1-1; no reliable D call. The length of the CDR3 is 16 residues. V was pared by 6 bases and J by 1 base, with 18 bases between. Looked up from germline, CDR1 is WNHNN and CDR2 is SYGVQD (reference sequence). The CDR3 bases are TGCGCCAGCAGGGTACAGTCAACCTCGAGGAACACTGAAGCTTTCTTT. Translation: CASRVQSTSRNTEAFF.

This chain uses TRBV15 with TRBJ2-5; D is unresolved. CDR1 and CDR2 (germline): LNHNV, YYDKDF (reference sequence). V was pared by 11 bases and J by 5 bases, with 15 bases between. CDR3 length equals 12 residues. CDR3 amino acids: CAAGKFGETQYF. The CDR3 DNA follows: TGTGCCGCCGGAAAGTTCGGGGAGACCCAGTACTTC.